The entry that follows covers one TCR beta chain sequence. Germline V gene sequence: CDR1 MNHEY, CDR2 SMNVEV (reference sequence). The CDR3 is 11 residues long. Trimming left V 7 bases short and J 13 bases short, with 11 bases between. This sample was taken from a study of blood T cell repertoires in COVID-19. Sequenced by immunoSEQ multiplex PCR; TCRdb stores in-frame clones only, minus some. The sample holds 350,000 to 400,000 clones, about nine tenths seen once. Material: PBMCs or T cells enriched from blood (not recorded which). The V and J genes are TRBV27 and TRBJ1-6, with D tentatively TRBD1 (5 bases). The TCR was taken from a woman aged 40 to 50 who had been exposed to COVID-19. CDR3 sequence: CASKGHHPLHF. Here the CDR3 DNA reads TGTGCCAGCAAGGGGCATCACCCCCTCCACTTT.